This TCR beta chain comes out of a study of vaccination and CD4 T cells after COVID-19. Whole-study context: Each participant underwent a two-dose regimen of either the BNT162b2 or the mRNA-1273 vaccine. At a median approximately 100 days (range 35 to 161) after diagnosis, post-COVID samples were drawn.

Sequencing of cultured CD4+ T cell DNA used the Oncomine TCR Beta short-read assay. TCRdb independently ran MiXCR on the PCR reads; one entry per CDR3 protein. The profile shows 11,000 or so distinct CDR3 sequences, roughly 61% of them singletons. Study results and limitations: Recorded median SARS-CoV-2-reactive clonotype numbers increased from about 20 to 38 without reaching significance.

Treatment meaning: approximately nine-day PBMC culture with coronavirus spike peptide pools or control peptides (ViraFEST assay). V was trimmed by 7 bases and J by 0 bases, leaving 9 bases between them. The CDR3 has 13 residues. Turning to this clonotype: What it binds is unknown.

Sequenced: CD4+ T cells from blood, cultured in vitro. The sequence derives from a human donor who had recovered from COVID-19. The chain is built from TRBV12-3 or TRBV12-4 and TRBJ1-1; D remains unclear. This chain's CDR3 is CASMGRVNTEAFF. CDR3 DNA sequence: TGTGCCAGCATGGGCAGAGTGAACACTGAAGCTTTCTTT.